This T cell receptor (beta chain) was recorded in a study of CD8 T cells in Susac syndrome. RNA was extracted with the RNeasy kit, and a quantity of roughly 0.5 to 1 ug was reverse transcribed using random hexamers. TCRdb ran MiXCR on the immunoSEQ multiplex PCR reads and lists one entry per CDR3 protein. Of roughly 330,000 distinct CDR3 sequences listed, around 90% were seen once; the top ten hold roughly 0.059%. In germline, CDR1 is SNHLY, CDR2 FYNNEI. CDR3 length equals 12 residues. V was shortened by 4 bases and J by 3 bases, with 6 bases between the two germline ends. The sequence was collected from a human donor with multiple sclerosis. Material for sequencing was CD4+ T cells from PBMCs. This chain joins TRBV2 and TRBJ2-5; D uncertain. The CDR3 bases are TGTGCCAGCAGTGTCAGCAAAGAGACCCAGTACTTC. This gives the protein CASSVSKETQYF.